The T cell receptor (beta chain) under discussion was sequenced for a study of cytomegalovirus exposure and HLA in healthy donors. Across the whole study: The roughly 670 first-cohort repertoires shared a platform with the 120 validation repertoires, as reported in a later analysis.

Here immunoSEQ multiplex PCR was the method, and the copy in TCRdb shows in-frame clones only, minus some. The data contain approximately 71,000 clones, about 89% of them singletons. With regard to this clone: The antigen is unknown.

General study findings and limits: First-cohort TCR clusters were later found to tend to co-occur in the roughly 110 validation repertoires. The study designated over 150 TCR beta chains cytomegalovirus-associated.

Trimming took off 4 bases at V and 2 bases at J, with 9 bases between the two ends. The CDR3 spans 13 residues. The germline gives CDR1 MDHEN, CDR2 SYDVKM. The receptor was derived from a young man in good health and CMV-seronegative. This chain links TRBV28 with TRBJ2-7; D is perhaps TRBD1 (6 bases). Sequenced material: PBMCs. The CDR3 loop reads CASSSGQTYEQYF. The CDR3 DNA sequence: TGTGCCAGCAGTTCCGGACAGACCTACGAGCAGTACTTC.